The next 26 T cell receptor beta chains were all read from a single sample in a study of vaccination and CD4 T cells after COVID-19. These TCRs' antigens remain unknown. Cultured CD4+ T cell DNA was sequenced using the Oncomine TCR Beta short-read assay. Via MiXCR, TCRdb re-called the PCR reads, giving one row per CDR3 protein. Among roughly 11,000 distinct CDR3 sequences listed, over 75% were seen once. Treatment defined: approximately 11-day PBMC culture with coronavirus spike peptide pools or control peptides (ViraFEST assay). The sequenced sample was CD4+ T cells from blood, cultured in vitro. Receptors were obtained from a human donor who had recovered from COVID-19.

The J gene is TRBJ2-1, the V gene TRBV7-9; 8 bases agree with TRBD2. J lost 8 bases, V lost 3 bases, and 6 bases had no gene match. Germline V gene sequence: CDR1 SEHNR, CDR2 FQNEAQ (reference sequence). The CDR3 is 14 residues long. CDR3 sequence reads: CASSFSGLEDEQFF. In DNA, the CDR3 is TGTGCCAGCAGCTTTTCGGGACTAGAAGATGAGCAGTTCTTC.

The chain joins TRBV2 to TRBJ1-3, with 8 bases aligning to TRBD1. The germline V gene encodes CDR1 SNHLY and CDR2 FYNNEI. With 3 bases clipped from V and 4 bases from J, the junction kept 5 bases outside the gene matches. The length of the CDR3 is 15 residues. The CDR3, as DNA: TGTGCCAGCAGTGACCTGCAGGGGGCGGGAAACACCATATATTTT. Its protein product is CASSDLQGAGNTIYF. Combining the CDR3 with reference TRBV2 and TRBJ1-3 gives the whole variable domain EPEVTQTPSHQVTQMGQEVILRCVPISNHLYFYWYRQILGQKVEFLVSFYNNEISEKSEIFDDQFSVERPDGSNFTLKIRSTKLEDSAMYFCASSDLQGAGNTIYFGEGSWLTVV.

The V and J genes are TRBV12-3 or TRBV12-4 and TRBJ2-7; 14 nucleotides line up with TRBD2. Germline trimming cut 6 bases from V and 4 bases from J; bases unmatched to any gene: 5. CDR3 length: 15 residues. The CDR3 nucleotides are TGTGCCAGCAGAGGGACTAGCGGGAGTGTTTACGAGCAGTACTTC. It encodes CASRGTSGSVYEQYF.

The CDR3 DNA is TGTGCCACCAGTGATTTCGGCATAAACTATGGCTACACCTTC. It yields the protein CATSDFGINYGYTF. The chain links TRBV24-1 to TRBJ1-2; D gene ambiguous. Germline CDR1 KGHDR, CDR2 SFDVKD. CDR3 length: 14 residues. Between the trimmed V and J ends, which lost 1 base and 2 bases, there was a span of 7 bases.

The CDR3 protein is CASSLLTGVNTEAFF. The CDR3 DNA is TGTGCCAGCAGTTTATTGACAGGGGTGAACACTGAAGCTTTCTTT. The chain recombines TRBV28 with TRBJ1-1, with 8 bases fitting TRBD1. With 1 base clipped from V and 0 bases from J, the junction kept 1 base outside the gene matches. CDR3 length equals 15 residues. Germline CDR1 and CDR2: MDHEN and SYDVKM.

As regards this clonotype: A much larger clone differs from this one at a single base, so this may be a read error. This chain links TRBV7-6 with TRBJ2-7, with unresolved D. CDR3 length equals 12 residues. CDR1 is SGHVS and CDR2 is FNYEAQ in the germline V gene. Trimming took 2 bases from V and 7 from J, leaving 9 bases between them. The CDR3 region has the DNA TGTGCCAGCAGCTTACAGGCTCTTGAGCAGTACTTC. This gives the protein CASSLQALEQYF.

A single count supports this clonotype. This rearrangement joins TRBV6-1 to TRBJ2-2; a weak D match, TRBD2 (7 bases). The CDR3 spans 15 residues. The V gene's germline CDR1 is MNHNS and CDR2 SASEGT. V lost 2 bases, J lost 7 bases, and 14 bases lay in between. CDR3 residues: CASSESEGEGGELFF. Written as DNA, the CDR3 is TGTGCCAGCAGTGAAAGTGAGGGGGAGGGCGGGGAGCTGTTTTTT.

The chain uses TRBV24-1 and TRBJ1-2, with D unresolved. The CDR3 covers 13 residues. The V gene lost 5 bases and the J gene lost 5 bases, with 11 bases spanning the gap. CDR1 and CDR2 from the germline V gene are KGHDR and SFDVKD. CDR3: CATSGTRGYGYTF. The CDR3 DNA sequence: TGTGCCACCAGTGGAACACGGGGATATGGCTACACCTTC.

The chain employs TRBV27 and TRBJ1-2, with TRBD1 as a possible D gene (6 bases). V was trimmed by 10 bases and J by 2 bases, leaving 14 bases between them. The CDR3 consists of 13 residues. Germline V gives CDR1 MNHEY, CDR2 SMNVEV (reference sequence). Here the CDR3 DNA reads TGTGCCACCAAGGCTGGGACAAACTATGGCTACACCTTC. Its protein product is CATKAGTNYGYTF.

J is TRBJ2-7 and V is TRBV20-1, with D possibly being TRBD2 (5 bases). Per germline, CDR1 DFQATT and CDR2 SNEGSKA (reference sequence). V shed 3 bases and J shed 0 bases, with 12 bases lying between them. This CDR3 has 14 amino acids. The CDR3 loop reads CSASGGPSSYEQYF. The CDR3 DNA follows: TGCAGTGCTAGTGGCGGGCCTAGCTCCTACGAGCAGTACTTC.

The DNA for the CDR3 is TGTGCCAGCAGCCCCAAGGGGGGGGGCTTGAACACTGAAGCTTTCTTT. This encodes CASSPKGGGLNTEAFF. The rearrangement links TRBV7-9 to TRBJ1-1, with D perhaps TRBD1 (6 bases). The germline V and J ends were trimmed by 5 bases and 0 bases, with 16 bases remaining between them. CDR3 length equals 16 residues. In germline, CDR1 is SEHNR, CDR2 FQNEAQ (reference sequence). The full variable domain, completed using reference TRBV7-9 and TRBJ1-1, is DTGVSQNPRHKITKRGQNVTFRCDPISEHNRLYWYRQTLGQGPEFLTYFQNEAQLEKSRLLSDRFSAERPKGSFSTLEIQRTEQGDSAMYLCASSPKGGGLNTEAFFGQGTRLTVV.

V gene TRBV20-1 combines with J gene TRBJ1-1; D not certain. CDR1 and CDR2 (germline): DFQATT, SNEGSKA (reference sequence). V shed 4 bases and J shed 4 bases, with 4 bases lying between them. This CDR3 contains 10 residues. This CDR3 is CSAKATEAFF. CDR3 in DNA: TGCAGTGCTAAAGCCACTGAAGCTTTCTTT.

This clonotype was found a few times. The CDR3 loop reads CSARAYGGQGNSPLHF. CDR3 coding DNA: TGCAGTGCTAGAGCCTACGGGGGACAGGGAAATTCACCCCTCCACTTT. J is TRBJ1-6 and V is TRBV20-1; 9 positions match TRBD1. V shed 1 base and J 7 bases; nucleotides not matched to a gene: 8. The germline V gene has CDR1 DFQATT and CDR2 SNEGSKA (reference sequence). CDR3 size: 16 residues.

The rearrangement uses TRBV20-1 and TRBJ2-1, with 8 bases matching TRBD2. The CDR3 spans 14 residues. Germline V gene sequence: CDR1 DFQATT, CDR2 SNEGSKA (reference sequence). The CDR3 bases are TGCAGCGGGGCTAGCGGGCGATCCTACAATGAGCAGTTCTTC. Its translation: CSGASGRSYNEQFF.

The chain has TRBV7-2 and TRBJ2-2; D tentatively reads TRBD1 or TRBD2 (5 bases each). Germline V lookup: CDR1 SGHTA, CDR2 FQGNSA. The CDR3 sequence is 15 residues long. The V end was cut by 1 base, the J end by 1 base, with 7 bases between. This CDR3 reads CASSLGGWNTGELFF. In DNA, the CDR3 is TGTGCCAGCAGCTTAGGGGGGTGGAACACCGGGGAGCTGTTTTTT.

This clonotype appeared a few times. V and J are TRBV6-1 and TRBJ1-2; 7 positions agree with TRBD1. The CDR3 extends over 13 amino acids. Germline CDR1 MNHNS, CDR2 SASEGT. V lost 5 bases, J lost 3 bases, and 3 bases stayed unmatched. The CDR3 spells CASSPTGDYGYTF. In DNA form, the CDR3 reads TGTGCCAGCAGTCCCACAGGGGACTATGGCTACACCTTC.

The chain links TRBV6-1 to TRBJ1-5, with D possibly TRBD1 on 6 matching bases. CDR1 is MNHNS, CDR2 SASEGT, per germline. Trimming pared 5 bases from V and 1 base from J, leaving 15 bases between. The CDR3 loop spans 16 amino acids. The DNA for the CDR3 is TGTGCCAGCAGTAGGGGGGCACGGGCGAGCAATCAGCCCCAGCATTTT. This codes for CASSRGARASNQPQHF.

This clonotype was picked up a small number of times. The CDR3 DNA reads as TGTGCCAGCAGTTTAGGAGTAGGGGTTGGCGGCTACACCTTC. Amino acids: CASSLGVGVGGYTF. The genes are TRBV28 and TRBJ1-2; D might be TRBD1 (5 bases). The CDR3 loop spans 14 amino acids. Germline V lookup: CDR1 MDHEN, CDR2 SYDVKM. V lost 2 bases to trimming and J lost 8 bases, with 15 bases between them.

The genes are TRBV20-1 and TRBJ1-2; TRBD1 matches at 7 bases. Germline CDR1 is DFQATT and CDR2 is SNEGSKA (reference sequence). This CDR3 is built from 14 residues. Unmatched junction bases numbered 9, after V lost 0 bases and J lost 8 bases. CDR3 nucleotide sequence: TGCAGTGCTAGAGATGGGGAGGGGGCTGTCGGCTACACCTTC. Amino acid sequence: CSARDGEGAVGYTF.

A few counts support this clonotype. V and J are TRBV20-1 and TRBJ1-5; 9 bases are a match to TRBD1. The CDR3 length is 19 residues. After removal of 4 bases from V and 5 bases from J, the junction contained 21 bases not matched to a gene. Germline CDR1 DFQATT, CDR2 SNEGSKA (reference sequence). Written as DNA, the CDR3 is TGCAGTGCTACACCACCGGGACAGGGTCTCCTAACTGGGGATCAGCCCCAGCATTTT. Translating it yields CSATPPGQGLLTGDQPQHF.

The chain couples TRBV24-1 to TRBJ2-5; D possibly corresponds to TRBD2 (6 bases). Germline lookup yields CDR1 KGHDR and CDR2 SFDVKD. V lost 5 bases and J 3 bases, leaving 15 bases between the germline ends. The CDR3 has 15 amino acids. In DNA, the CDR3 is TGTGCCACCAGTGTCCCGGCCGGAGGGAAAGAGACCCAGTACTTC. Translated: CATSVPAGGKETQYF.

In its sample, this clonotype was seen once. The chain couples TRBV7-6 to TRBJ2-7; no clear D gene. Germline V gives CDR1 SGHVS, CDR2 FNYEAQ. The CDR3 totals 12 residues. The V end was cut by 2 bases, the J end by 4 bases, with 6 bases between. The CDR3 nucleotides read TGTGCCAGCAGCTTAAATCCTTACGAGCAGTACTTC. Its protein is CASSLNPYEQYF.

This rearrangement joins TRBV7-3 to TRBJ2-7; no reliable D call. Trimming pared 5 bases from V and 6 bases from J, leaving 14 bases between. This CDR3 has 13 amino acids. Looked up from germline, CDR1 is SGHTA and CDR2 is FQGTGA. The CDR3 loop reads CASSRVNDGEQYF. The CDR3 DNA is TGTGCCAGCAGCAGGGTCAACGATGGCGAGCAGTACTTC.

V gene TRBV27 combines with J gene TRBJ2-5; maybe TRBD2 (7 bases). CDR1 is MNHEY and CDR2 is SMNVEV in the germline V gene (reference sequence). The V gene lost 3 bases and the J gene lost 9 bases, with 14 bases spanning the gap. This CDR3 has 13 residues. The CDR3 region has the DNA TGTGCCAGCAGTTTTACAGGGAGGGAGGCCCAGTACTTC. Protein sequence: CASSFTGREAQYF.

CDR3 bases: TGTGCCAGCAGCTTCGGGCAGGGGAACACTGAAGCTTTCTTT. Translation: CASSFGQGNTEAFF. The chain carries TRBV7-9 and TRBJ1-1; TRBD1 might be the D (5 bases). The CDR3 contains 14 residues. Trimming took 3 bases from V and 1 from J, leaving 9 bases between them. Looked up from germline, CDR1 is SEHNR and CDR2 is FQNEAQ (reference sequence).

This chain uses TRBV20-1 with TRBJ2-7, with D unclear. The ends were cut back, 3 bases at V and 2 bases at J, with 11 bases in the middle. Germline lookup yields CDR1 DFQATT and CDR2 SNEGSKA (reference sequence). This CDR3 has 13 residues. The CDR3 sequence is CSARSLITYEQYF. DNA of the CDR3: TGCAGTGCTAGGTCACTAATAACCTACGAGCAGTACTTC.